This is a list of T cell receptor beta chains from one sample in a study of cytomegalovirus exposure and HLA in healthy donors. Some clones are missing from TCRdb's copy, which holds only in-frame ones; the method was immunoSEQ multiplex PCR. Of around 150,000 clones detected, over 65% appear once; the ten largest clones hold roughly 4.5%. Sequencing used PBMCs. The source is a man in his late teens or twenties in good health and CMV-seropositive. The conserved cysteine and the conserved F or W are not part of the CDR3 here. Fields, in order: CDR3 length, V gene, CDR3 protein.

>11|TRBV19
ASSGDSTDTQY
>14|TRBV30
AWRLAGAYSTDTQY
>11|TRBV5-5
ASSWLMNTEAF
>12|TRBV10-1
ASRASGPKTEAF
>11|TRBV29-1
SAGRELSTEAF
>13|TRBV7-8
ASSLGQASGNTIY
>11|TRBV4-2
ASSENQNTEAF
>11|TRBV19
ASLTGGRTEAF
>11|TRBV7-2
ASSFGEKGIQY
>10|TRBV6-1
ASDRGHETQY
>10|TRBV29-1
SVEGVGYVYT
>13|TRBV2
ASSSSGSSYNEQF
>11|TRBV30
AWSSQSTGELF
>13|TRBV2
ASRPRGRGTDTQY
>12|TRBV28
ASSGIDLGETQY
>13|TRBV6-4
ASSDSLAGGNEQF
>12|TRBV5-6
ASSIAGRAFEAF
>11|TRBV5-1
ASSLESSYGYT
>15|TRBV7-8
ASSLAGWEGLLTEAF
>15|TRBV10-3
AISGAQGAEAVNEQF
>13|TRBV30
AWSEAVPTNTEAF
>12|TRBV6-5
ASSYLDRASGAF